The entry below describes one TCR beta chain. No antigen is known for it. These data belong to a study of T cell repertoires in cytomegalovirus infection. CDR3 length: 16 residues. The V end was cut by 0 bases, the J end by 4 bases, with 18 bases between. The germline gives CDR1 DFQATT, CDR2 SNEGSKA (reference sequence). TCRdb independently ran MiXCR on the reads; one entry per CDR3 protein. The table shows approximately 89,000 distinct CDR3 sequences, with roughly 29% occurring only once. This sample comprised CD8+ T cells from cultured PBMCs, obtained from culture after CMV antigen stimulation. The clonotype was recovered from a human donor in good health (CMV status not recorded). Some clones in this sample may be carry-over from other donors' samples. The chain couples TRBV20-1 to TRBJ2-5; no firm D call. The CDR3 coding sequence is TGCAGTGCTAGAGATTTGGCAACCCCAACCCCAGAGACCCAGTACTTC. Residues: CSARDLATPTPETQYF.